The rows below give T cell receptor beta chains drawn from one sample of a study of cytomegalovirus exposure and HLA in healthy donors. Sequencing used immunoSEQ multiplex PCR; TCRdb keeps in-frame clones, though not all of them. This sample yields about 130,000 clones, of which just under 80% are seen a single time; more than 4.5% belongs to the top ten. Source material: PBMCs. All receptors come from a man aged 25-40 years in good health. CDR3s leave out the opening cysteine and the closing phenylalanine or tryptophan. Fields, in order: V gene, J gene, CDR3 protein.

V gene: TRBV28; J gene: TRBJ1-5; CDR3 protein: ASSPRRGSNQPQH
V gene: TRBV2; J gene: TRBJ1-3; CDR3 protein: ASSGRQGSRNTIY
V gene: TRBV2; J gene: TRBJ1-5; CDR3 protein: ASSAGGLGQPQH
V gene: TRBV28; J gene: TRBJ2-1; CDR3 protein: ASLSWAAKEGFEQF
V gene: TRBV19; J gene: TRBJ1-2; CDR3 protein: ASTHSGTGYYGYT
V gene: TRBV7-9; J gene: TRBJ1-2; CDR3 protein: ASSAEQGFESANYGYT
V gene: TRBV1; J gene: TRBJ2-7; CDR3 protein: TSRHRTGLRLDQSHEQY
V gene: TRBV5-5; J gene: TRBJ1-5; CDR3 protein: ASSLAVKRVGQPQH
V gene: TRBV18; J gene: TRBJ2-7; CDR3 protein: ASSQAGTGAYEQY
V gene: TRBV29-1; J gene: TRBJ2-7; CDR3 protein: SVEEGLTPYEQY
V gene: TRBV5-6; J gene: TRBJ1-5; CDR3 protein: ASSLAGEALGHQPQH
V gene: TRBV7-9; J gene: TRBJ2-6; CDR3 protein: ASSVQVANVLT
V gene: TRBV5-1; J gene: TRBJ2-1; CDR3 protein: ASSSLGQGYRIEQF
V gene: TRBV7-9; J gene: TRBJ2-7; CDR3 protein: ASSLGTGVDEQY
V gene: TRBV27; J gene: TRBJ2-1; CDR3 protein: ASTSMTSGRYNEQF
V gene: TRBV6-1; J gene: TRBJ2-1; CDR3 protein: ASSEGTSGSDEQF
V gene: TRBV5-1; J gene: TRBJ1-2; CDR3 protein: ASSPGTGIGYGYT
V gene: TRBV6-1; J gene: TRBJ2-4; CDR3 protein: ASSADQGADGPAKNIQY
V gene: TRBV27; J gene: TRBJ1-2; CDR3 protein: ASSFLGNPGYT
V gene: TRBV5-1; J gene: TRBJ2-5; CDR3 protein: ASSGGQGLQETQY
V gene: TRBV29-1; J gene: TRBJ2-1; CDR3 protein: SVEGRFGNNNEQF
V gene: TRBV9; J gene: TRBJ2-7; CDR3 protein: ASSVGVGVGEQY